Listed below are T cell receptor beta chains from one sample, sequenced in a study of blood T cell repertoires in COVID-19. Some clones are missing from TCRdb's copy, which holds only in-frame ones; the method was immunoSEQ multiplex PCR. This table has fewer than 250,000 clones, 85% to 90% appearing once. The sample was PBMCs or T cells enriched from blood (not recorded which). Receptor source: a woman aged 45-65 years with acute COVID-19. Each CDR3 is given with its conserved first and last residue. The order of the fields is J gene, CDR3 length, D gene, V gene, clone size, CDR3 DNA, CDR3 protein. A D gene is named only where the DNA matches it firmly. Part of the rows lack a size; the others show once, few, many or a class for expanded clones.

>TRBJ2-3|12|-|TRBV6-5|-
TGTGCCAGCAGTTACGAGGGAGATACGCAGTATTTT
CASSYEGDTQYF
>TRBJ1-5|13|-|TRBV30|once
TGTGCCTGGAGTCCACAGGAAAATCAGCCCCAGCATTTT
CAWSPQENQPQHF
>TRBJ1-5|15|TRBD1|TRBV19|few
TGTGCCAGTAGTATAGAGGACAGGGGCAGTCAGCCCCAGCATTTT
CASSIEDRGSQPQHF
>TRBJ1-1|14|-|TRBV5-1|-
TGCGCCAGCAGCTTGTACGGGGTCGGCACTGAAGCTTTCTTT
CASSLYGVGTEAFF
>TRBJ2-7|14|-|TRBV3-1/TRBV3-2|-
TGTGCCAGCAGCCAAGGGGTAGGGGACTACGAGCAGTACTTC
CASSQGVGDYEQYF
>TRBJ1-6|13|TRBD1|TRBV27|-
TGTGCCAGCAGAGACAGGGGCAATTCACCCCTCCACTTT
CASRDRGNSPLHF
>TRBJ1-3|17|TRBD1|TRBV28|once
TGTGCCAGCATCAATCCGGGACAGAGGTACTCTGGAAACACCATATATTTT
CASINPGQRYSGNTIYF
>TRBJ2-1|15|-|TRBV27|once
TGTGCCAGCAGTCTGGGGGTAGCGGCGTACAATGAGCAGTTCTTC
CASSLGVAAYNEQFF
>TRBJ1-2|15|-|TRBV11-1|-
TGTGCCAGCAGCCCCGGTTTGGGGAGGAACTATGGCTACACCTTC
CASSPGLGRNYGYTF
>TRBJ2-1|16|TRBD2|TRBV5-1|-
TGCGCCAGCAACGTCCCTAGCGGAAACTCCTACAATGAGCAGTTCTTC
CASNVPSGNSYNEQFF
>TRBJ1-2|14|TRBD1|TRBV7-2|once
TGTGCCAGCAGCTCGGACAGGGCCGTTGGGGGCTACACCTTC
CASSSDRAVGGYTF
>TRBJ2-1|15|-|TRBV6-5|-
TGTGCCAGCTGCCCCGGGAGCGCGGTCTACAATGAGCAGTTCTTC
CASCPGSAVYNEQFF
>TRBJ2-7|15|TRBD2|TRBV27|-
TGTGCCAGCAGTTTCCACCTGGGCGGGAGCTACGAGCAGTACTTC
CASSFHLGGSYEQYF
>TRBJ1-2|11|-|TRBV7-3|-
TGTGCCAGCAATCCGTACTATGGCTACACCTTC
CASNPYYGYTF
>TRBJ1-5|16|-|TRBV11-2|-
TGTGCCAGCAGCTTAGGGGCAGGGTTGGGCAATCAGCCCCAGCATTTT
CASSLGAGLGNQPQHF
>TRBJ2-3|16|-|TRBV13|-
TGTGCCAGCAGCCCCAGACTCGACCCTAGCACAGATACGCAGTATTTT
CASSPRLDPSTDTQYF
>TRBJ2-7|16|TRBD2|TRBV7-2|-
TGTGCCAGCAGCTTAGCTTGGAGAGCGGGAAGCTACGAGCAGTACTTC
CASSLAWRAGSYEQYF
>TRBJ2-7|15|TRBD1|TRBV2|-
TGTGCCAGCTTGACCGGGACAGGACTCTCCTACGAGCAGTACTTC
CASLTGTGLSYEQYF
>TRBJ2-7|15|-|TRBV7-2|once
TGTGCCAGCAGCTTTCTCCGCGGGGCACCTGGCGAGCAGTACTTC
CASSFLRGAPGEQYF
>TRBJ1-2|13|-|TRBV28|few
TGTGCCAGCACCCCCGGGACACTCGGATCCTACACCTTC
CASTPGTLGSYTF
>TRBJ1-4|14|TRBD1|TRBV19|-
TGTGCCAGTAGTATTCAGGGGGCGCGTGAAAAACTGTTTTTT
CASSIQGAREKLFF
>TRBJ1-5|17|-|TRBV18|-
TGTGCCAGCTCACCCTTGCAGGGCCGGGCGGGCAATCAGCCCCAGCATTTT
CASSPLQGRAGNQPQHF
>TRBJ1-5|15|-|TRBV4-1|many
TGCGCCAGCAGCCAAACGGACCCCGGGGATCAGCCCCAGCATTTT
CASSQTDPGDQPQHF
>TRBJ2-2|13|-|TRBV6-5|-
TGTGCCACCCGGGGAATTGGCGGAGGGGAGCTGTTTTTT
CATRGIGGGELFF
>TRBJ2-7|16|TRBD1|TRBV28|-
TGTGCCAGCAGTTTACCGGGACAGGGGGGGATCTACGAGCAGTACTTC
CASSLPGQGGIYEQYF
>TRBJ1-3|15|TRBD1|TRBV28|once
TGTGCCAGCAGACAATTACAGGGGGCTGGAAACACCATATATTTT
CASRQLQGAGNTIYF
>TRBJ1-2|16|-|TRBV19|-
TGTGCCAGTAGTAGGCCCCGGCCAGGGAGGAACTATGGCTACACCTTC
CASSRPRPGRNYGYTF
>TRBJ2-7|17|-|TRBV27|-
TGTGCCAGCAGTTTATCGGCGGGTGACCGCAACCCCTACGAGCAGTACTTC
CASSLSAGDRNPYEQYF
>TRBJ2-1|19|-|TRBV24-1|-
TGTGCCACCAGTGATTTAAAAACTAGCAATCACCAACGCTACAATGAGCAGTTCTTC
CATSDLKTSNHQRYNEQFF
>TRBJ2-1|14|-|TRBV6-5|-
TGTGCCAGCAGTTACCACTACTCCTACAATGAGCAGTTCTTC
CASSYHYSYNEQFF
>TRBJ2-5|15|-|TRBV15|-
TGTGCCACCAGCACTCATAGCGTCGAGGGAGAGACCCAGTACTTC
CATSTHSVEGETQYF
>TRBJ2-7|16|TRBD2|TRBV4-1|-
TGCGCCAGCAGCCACCGGACTAGCGGCCTAAAGGACGAGCAGTACTTC
CASSHRTSGLKDEQYF
>TRBJ1-6|15|TRBD1|TRBV27|-
TGTGCCAGCAGTGTACACAGGGGGATTCAATCACCCCTCCACTTT
CASSVHRGIQSPLHF
>TRBJ2-7|13|-|TRBV28|-
TGTGCCAGCCACGGGAGCCCCTACTACGAGCAGTACTTC
CASHGSPYYEQYF
>TRBJ2-2|19|TRBD2|TRBV5-1|-
TGCGCCAGCAGCTTACGTATCGGGGGGACTAACCTGAACACCGGGGAGCTGTTTTTT
CASSLRIGGTNLNTGELFF